This T cell receptor beta chain was profiled in a study of T cells after yellow fever vaccination (dated by TCRdb to about 2019). For context, the study as a whole: The SMART-Seq v4 Ultra Low Input RNA kit was used to prepare libraries from fractions with low cell numbers. Bulk TCR alpha and beta repertoires were sequenced longitudinally to track T-cell clones before and after primary and booster YFV17D yellow fever vaccination. The cohort comprised two healthy male donors, one aged 18 to 30 and one aged 30 to 40 years. Blood was collected at multiple timepoints before and after primary and secondary immunization, and bulk PBMC replicates and cell subsets were isolated.

CDR1 and CDR2, looked up from the germline V gene, are MNHEY and SVGAGI. Relative to germline, V is 6 bases shorter and J is 3 bases shorter, with 11 bases between their ends. The CDR3, cysteine through phenylalanine, is 14 amino acids long. Only the CDR3 DNA is retained, 42 bases long and in frame from the first base. Beyond this particular receptor, the publication reports: Computational filtering was needed because FACS-sorted repertoires could contain abundant contaminating clonotypes from the bulk population. A small share of clonotypes was detected in both CD4 and CD8 compartments, with the overlap likely arising from convergent recombination. Because only a couple of donors were included in the study, the extent to which the findings can be generalized is limited. The secondary T-cell response was weaker than the primary response but faster, peaking on day 5 instead of day 15. Most clones expanded after primary vaccination were re-detected after the booster (almost 98% of CD4 and approximately 88% of CD8), suggesting broad memory maintenance.

For sequencing, an Illumina NovaSeq 6000 was employed. TCR cDNA was made using 5'RACE template switching, a step that added a universal primer site and unique molecular identifiers. Priming for cDNA synthesis came from both the TCR alpha and TCR beta constant segments. Library amplification involved two PCR steps, and the second step added sample barcodes and sequencing adapters. Libraries were sequenced on Illumina HiSeq 2500 (2x100 bp) or NovaSeq (2x150 bp). Under the source paper's analysis protocol: Demultiplexing of reads and collapsing into UMI consensus sequences were performed with MIGEC, and V(D)J alignment was carried out with MiXCR. Vaccine-responding clonotypes were defined with edgeR using replicate PBMC samples, requiring FDR below 0.01 and a log2 fold change above 5 up to day 15. CD4 or CD8 identity was assigned to each bulk clonotype according to whether the clonotype was present at higher abundance in the sequenced CD4 repertoire or the sequenced CD8 repertoire. In-frame beta chains were kept once TCRdb had trimmed the public reads at Q25 with fastp and called clones with MiXCR. Records with the same CDR3 protein are collapsed into one entry carrying the most frequent genes and DNA. None of the V and J calls come from the authors' own analysis; TCRdb made them. For this sample the table gives approximately 260,000 distinct CDR3 sequences, of which around 4.9% were detected only once. The top ten clonotypes cover 2.5% to 4% of the sample.

This clonotype was detected a few times. Its antigen is not yet known. No per-base quality is available; no much larger clone lies one base away. The treatment or condition label of this sample denotes: live attenuated yellow fever vaccine strain. A standard Ficoll-Paque protocol was used to isolate PBMCs from peripheral blood. Dynabeads CD4 and CD8 positive selection kits were used to isolate CD4 and CD8 T-cell fractions. TriZol was used to extract RNA from bulk PBMCs, CD4 and CD8 fractions, and dextramer-positive and dextramer-negative fractions. The sequence came from a man aged 18 to 30 who received the YFV17D yellow fever vaccine. Recombination linked TRBV6-5 to TRBJ2-2; matching of 6 bases hints at TRBD1 as the D gene. The sample consisted of CD4+ T cells sorted from PBMCs, taken on the day of the yellow fever booster vaccination. The DNA reads as follows: TGTGCCAGCAGAAAGGGGGATGACACCGGGGAGCTGTTTTTT. Translated, it reads CASRKGDDTGELFF.